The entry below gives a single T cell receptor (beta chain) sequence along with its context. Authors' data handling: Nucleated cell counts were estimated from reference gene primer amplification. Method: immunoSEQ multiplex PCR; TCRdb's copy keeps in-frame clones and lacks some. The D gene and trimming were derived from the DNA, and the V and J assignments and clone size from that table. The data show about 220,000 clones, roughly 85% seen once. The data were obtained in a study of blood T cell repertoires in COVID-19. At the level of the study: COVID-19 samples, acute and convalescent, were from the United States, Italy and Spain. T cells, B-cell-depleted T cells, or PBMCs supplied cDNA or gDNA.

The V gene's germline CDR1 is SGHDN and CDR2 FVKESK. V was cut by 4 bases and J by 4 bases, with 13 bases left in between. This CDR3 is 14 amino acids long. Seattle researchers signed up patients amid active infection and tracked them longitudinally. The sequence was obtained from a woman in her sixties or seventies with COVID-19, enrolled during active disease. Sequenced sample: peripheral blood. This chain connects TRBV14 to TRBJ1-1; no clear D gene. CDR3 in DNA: TGTGCCAGCAGCCCCGAGTTCCTCGGCACTGAAGCTTTCTTT. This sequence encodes CASSPEFLGTEAFF.